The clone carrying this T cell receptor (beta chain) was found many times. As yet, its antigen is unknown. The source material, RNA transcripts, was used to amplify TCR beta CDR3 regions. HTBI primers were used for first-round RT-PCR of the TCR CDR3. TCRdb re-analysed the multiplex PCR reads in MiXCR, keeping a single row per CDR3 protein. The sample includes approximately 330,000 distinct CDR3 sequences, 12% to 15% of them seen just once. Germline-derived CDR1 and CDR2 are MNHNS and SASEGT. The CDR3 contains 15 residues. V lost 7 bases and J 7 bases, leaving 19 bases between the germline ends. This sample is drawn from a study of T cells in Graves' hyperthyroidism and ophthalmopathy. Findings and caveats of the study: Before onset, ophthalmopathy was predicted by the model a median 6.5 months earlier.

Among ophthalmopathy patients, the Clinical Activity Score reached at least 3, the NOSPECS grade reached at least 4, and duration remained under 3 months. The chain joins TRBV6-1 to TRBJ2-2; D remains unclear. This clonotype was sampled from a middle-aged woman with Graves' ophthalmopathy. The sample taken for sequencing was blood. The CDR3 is CASIGTETQNGELFF. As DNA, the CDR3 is TGTGCCAGCATCGGTACGGAAACTCAAAACGGGGAGCTGTTTTTT.